Listed here is a single T cell receptor (beta chain). There were no patients who had received any treatment before thyroid surgery. The sample originates from a study of metastatic and nonmetastatic thyroid tumors. TCRdb reprocessed the PCR reads via MiXCR. The sample has tens of thousands of clones, about 13% seen once. V lost 3 bases, J lost 5 bases, and 11 bases stayed unmatched. From germline, CDR1 is ENHRY and CDR2 SYGVKD. The CDR3 extends over 18 amino acids. This sequence joins TRBV10-3 and TRBJ2-2; 11 bases line up with TRBD2. This clonotype originated in a female donor with papillary thyroid cancer or a benign thyroid nodule (not recorded which). Some clones in this sample may be carry-over from other donors' samples. Material: blood. The CDR3 here is CAISDLTSGSAATGELFF. CDR3 bases: TGTGCCATCAGTGATCTCACTAGCGGGAGTGCCGCGACCGGGGAGCTGTTTTTT.